These T cell receptor beta chains were read from a single sample in a study of OX40 agonist ivuxolimab in advanced cancers. TCRdb keeps only in-frame clones here, not all; method: immunoSEQ multiplex PCR. The table lists 80,000 to 95,000 clones, just over 90% of them singletons. The input for sequencing was CD4+ or CD8+ T cells sorted from blood, taken in a trial of the OX40 agonist ivuxolimab. The receptors come from an adult with an advanced solid tumor such as melanoma, head and neck, liver or kidney cancer. Each CDR3 is given with its conserved first and last residue. D genes are given only for firm matches.

v_gene	d_gene	j_gene	CDR3aa
TRBV6-6	TRBD1	TRBJ1-1	CASSYSTGVITEAFF
TRBV20-1	-	TRBJ1-5	CSESNQPQHF
TRBV5-1	TRBD2	TRBJ2-7	CASSLITSGGSYEQYF
TRBV7-8	-	TRBJ1-3	CASSLGFGGNTIYF
TRBV7-9	-	TRBJ1-4	CASSSAGGGKLFF
TRBV7-3	-	TRBJ2-1	CASSRSVGRDEQFF
TRBV27	-	TRBJ2-2	CASRRGGAGELFF
TRBV6-9	-	TRBJ2-5	CASTSPPLETQYF
TRBV11-2	-	TRBJ2-5	CASTPRVAAGETQYF
TRBV5-6	-	TRBJ1-4	CASSLQQVGPTNEKLFF
TRBV7-3	-	TRBJ2-5	CASSSQREETQYF
TRBV9	-	TRBJ2-2	CASSGYISNTGELFF
TRBV5-1	TRBD1	TRBJ2-1	CASSPIDRGVNEQFF
TRBV19	TRBD1	TRBJ2-3	CASSTWTGPVTDTQYF
TRBV11-2	-	TRBJ2-7	CASSLERASYEQYF
TRBV6-1	TRBD1	TRBJ2-1	CASGRDRGQFF
TRBV7-9	-	TRBJ1-1	CASSFSTAVGETEAFF
TRBV11-2	TRBD2	TRBJ2-5	CASSLGRARTQYF
TRBV6-5	TRBD2	TRBJ2-2	CASSYSGTSGTGELFF
TRBV4-1	TRBD2	TRBJ2-7	CASSPRTSGRGLSYEQYF
TRBV12-5	TRBD1	TRBJ2-7	CASGLDHGTGTLGAYEQYF
TRBV5-1	-	TRBJ2-7	CASSLEQIYEQYF
TRBV5-4	-	TRBJ1-5	CASSLGGGNQPQHF
TRBV19	-	TRBJ1-5	CASGPISNQPQHF
TRBV6-1	-	TRBJ1-2	CASSKGVRERYGYTF